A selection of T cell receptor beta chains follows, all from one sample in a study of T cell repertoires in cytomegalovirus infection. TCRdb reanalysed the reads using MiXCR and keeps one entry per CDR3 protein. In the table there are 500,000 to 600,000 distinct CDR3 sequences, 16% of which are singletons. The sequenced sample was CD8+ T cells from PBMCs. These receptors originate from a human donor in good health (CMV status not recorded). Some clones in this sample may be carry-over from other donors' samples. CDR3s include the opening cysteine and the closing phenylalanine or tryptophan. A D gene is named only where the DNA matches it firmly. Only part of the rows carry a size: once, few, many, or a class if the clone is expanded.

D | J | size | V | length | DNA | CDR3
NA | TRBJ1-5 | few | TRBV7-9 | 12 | TGTGCCAGCAGCTCAACTAATCAGCCCCAGCATTTT | CASSSTNQPQHF
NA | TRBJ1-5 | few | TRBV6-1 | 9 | TGTGCCACCGATCAGCCCCAGCATTTT | CATDQPQHF
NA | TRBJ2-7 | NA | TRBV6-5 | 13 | TGTGCCAGCAGTTACAGGGGGAACTACGAGCAGTACTTC | CASSYRGNYEQYF
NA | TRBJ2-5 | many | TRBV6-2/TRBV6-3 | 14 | TGTGCCAGCACCAAGGGACCAGTAAAAGAGACCCAGTACTTC | CASTKGPVKETQYF
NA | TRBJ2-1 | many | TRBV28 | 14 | TGTGCCGTACAGGGTCGCCAAATTTACAATGAGCAGTTCTTC | CAVQGRQIYNEQFF
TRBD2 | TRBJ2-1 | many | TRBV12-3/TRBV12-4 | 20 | TGTGCCAGCAGTTTATCCCACTATCAAGCGGGAAGGGTAGCCCCCAATGAGCAGTTCTTC | CASSLSHYQAGRVAPNEQFF
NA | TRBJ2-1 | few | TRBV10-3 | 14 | TGTGCCATCAGTGACGGTGGGACCGTCAATGAGCAGTTCTTC | CAISDGGTVNEQFF
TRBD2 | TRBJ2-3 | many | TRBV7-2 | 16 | TGTGCCAGCAGCTTAGTGGCGGGAGGGAACGCAGATACGCAGTATTTT | CASSLVAGGNADTQYF
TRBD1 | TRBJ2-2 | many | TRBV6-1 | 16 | TGTGCCAGCAGTACCCCGGGACAGGGAAACACCGGGGAGCTGTTTTTT | CASSTPGQGNTGELFF
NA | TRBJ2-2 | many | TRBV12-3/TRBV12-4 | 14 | TGTGCCTGCACAGGGGAGGTAAACACCGGGGAGCTGTTTTTT | CACTGEVNTGELFF
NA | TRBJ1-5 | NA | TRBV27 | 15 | TGTGCCAGCAGTAAATGGCAAGCTAGCAATCAGCCCCAGCATTTT | CASSKWQASNQPQHF
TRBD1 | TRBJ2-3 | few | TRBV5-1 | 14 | TGCGCCAGCGCAACACAGGGGAGCACAGATACGCAGTATTTT | CASATQGSTDTQYF
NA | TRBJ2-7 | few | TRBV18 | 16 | TGTGCCAGCTCACCACCCTCTGACGGAGCCAGGAACGAGCAGTACTTC | CASSPPSDGARNEQYF
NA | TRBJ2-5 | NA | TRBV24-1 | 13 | TGTGCCACCAGTGCCGGGACCCAAGAGACCCAGTACTTC | CATSAGTQETQYF
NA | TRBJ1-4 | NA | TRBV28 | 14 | TGTGCCAGCAGTTTAGATAAGCCGGGAGAAAAACTGTTTTTT | CASSLDKPGEKLFF
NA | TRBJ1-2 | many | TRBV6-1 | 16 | TGTGCCAGCAGTGGAGGGACACCCAGGCAAGCCTATGGCTACACCTTC | CASSGGTPRQAYGYTF
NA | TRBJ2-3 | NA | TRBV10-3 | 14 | TGTGCCATCGTAGCGGAACCTAGCACAGATACGCAGTATTTT | CAIVAEPSTDTQYF
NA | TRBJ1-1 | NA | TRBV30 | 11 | TGTGCCTGGAGTTTCGACAGCGAAGCTTTCTTT | CAWSFDSEAFF
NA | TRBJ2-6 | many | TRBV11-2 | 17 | TGTGCCAGCAGCTTATCATACTACCCCAGCGGGGCCAACGTCCTGACTTTC | CASSLSYYPSGANVLTF
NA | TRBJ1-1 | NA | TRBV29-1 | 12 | TGCAGCGTGCGGATCAGGGGCACTGAAGCTTTCTTT | CSVRIRGTEAFF
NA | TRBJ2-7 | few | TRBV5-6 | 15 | TGTGCCAGCAGGGTCAGGGGCGCCCCATTCCACGAGCAGTACTTC | CASRVRGAPFHEQYF
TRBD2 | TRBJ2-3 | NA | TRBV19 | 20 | TGTGCCAGTAGTGGGGTGTATGGGACTAAAAGCGGTACTAGCACAGATACGCAGTATTTT | CASSGVYGTKSGTSTDTQYF
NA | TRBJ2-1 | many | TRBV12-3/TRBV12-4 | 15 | TGTGCCAGCAGTTCTGGCGAGTTCTCCTACAATGAGCAGTTCTTC | CASSSGEFSYNEQFF
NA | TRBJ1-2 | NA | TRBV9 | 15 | TGTGCCAGCAGCGTAGCTACTGAGGGGCTCTATGGCTACACCTTC | CASSVATEGLYGYTF
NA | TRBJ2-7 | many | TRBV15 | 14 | TGTGCCACCAGCCTTACCGTCGGCAATTACGAGCAGTACTTC | CATSLTVGNYEQYF
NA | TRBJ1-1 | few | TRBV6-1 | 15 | TGTGCCAGCATCCCCCCGGGACCCCGGAGGGCTGAAGCTTTCTTT | CASIPPGPRRAEAFF
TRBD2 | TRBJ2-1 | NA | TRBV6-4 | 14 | TGTGCCAGCAGTGAGGGACTAGTCCTCGATGAGCAGTTCTTC | CASSEGLVLDEQFF
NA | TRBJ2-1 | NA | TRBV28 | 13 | TGTGCCAGCAGTTACTCGGACGGGGATGAGCAGTTCTTC | CASSYSDGDEQFF
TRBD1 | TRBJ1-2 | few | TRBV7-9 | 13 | TGTGCCAGCAGCCCCCGGGACAGGGATGGCTACACCTTC | CASSPRDRDGYTF
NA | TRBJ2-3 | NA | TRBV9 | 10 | TGTGCCAGCAGCGGCAATACGCAGTATTTT | CASSGNTQYF
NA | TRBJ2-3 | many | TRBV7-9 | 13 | TGTGCCAGCAGGGCGGACTCCGGGGATACGCAGTATTTT | CASRADSGDTQYF